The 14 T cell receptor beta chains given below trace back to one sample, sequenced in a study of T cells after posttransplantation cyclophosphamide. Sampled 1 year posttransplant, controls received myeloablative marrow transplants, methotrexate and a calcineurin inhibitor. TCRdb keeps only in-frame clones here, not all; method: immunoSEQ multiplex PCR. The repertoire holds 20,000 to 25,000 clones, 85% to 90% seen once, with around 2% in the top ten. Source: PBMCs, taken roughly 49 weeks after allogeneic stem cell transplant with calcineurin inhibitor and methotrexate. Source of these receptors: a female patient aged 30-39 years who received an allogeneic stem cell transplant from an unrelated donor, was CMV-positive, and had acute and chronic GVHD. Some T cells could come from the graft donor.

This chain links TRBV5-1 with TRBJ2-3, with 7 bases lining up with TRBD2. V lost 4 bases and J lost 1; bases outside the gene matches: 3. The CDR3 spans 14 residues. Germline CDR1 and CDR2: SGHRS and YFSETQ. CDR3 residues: CASSISGGTDTQYF. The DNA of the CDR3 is TGCGCCAGCAGCATAAGCGGGGGCACAGATACGCAGTATTTT.

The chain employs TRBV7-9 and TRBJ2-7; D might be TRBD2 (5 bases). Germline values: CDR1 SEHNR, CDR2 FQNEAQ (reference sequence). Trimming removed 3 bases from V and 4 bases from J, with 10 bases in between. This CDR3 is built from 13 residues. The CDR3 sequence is CASSFRAAYEQYV. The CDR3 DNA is TGTGCCAGCAGCTTCAGAGCGGCGTACGAGCAGTACGTC.

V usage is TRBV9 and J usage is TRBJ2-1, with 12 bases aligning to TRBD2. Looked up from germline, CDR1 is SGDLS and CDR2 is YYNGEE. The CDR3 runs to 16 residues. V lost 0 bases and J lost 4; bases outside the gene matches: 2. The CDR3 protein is CASSVAGTSGYNEQFF. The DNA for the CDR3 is TGTGCCAGCAGCGTAGCCGGGACTAGCGGGTACAATGAGCAGTTCTTC.

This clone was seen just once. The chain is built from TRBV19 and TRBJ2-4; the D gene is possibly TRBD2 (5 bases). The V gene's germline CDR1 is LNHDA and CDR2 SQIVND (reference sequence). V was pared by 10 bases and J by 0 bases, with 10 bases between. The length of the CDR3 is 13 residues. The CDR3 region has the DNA TGTGCCACCCGAGGACTAGCCAAAAACATTCAGTACTTC. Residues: CATRGLAKNIQYF.

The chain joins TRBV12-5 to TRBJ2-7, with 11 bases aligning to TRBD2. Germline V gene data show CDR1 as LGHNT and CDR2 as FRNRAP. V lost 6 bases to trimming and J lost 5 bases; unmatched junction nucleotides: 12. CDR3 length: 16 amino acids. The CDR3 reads CASGWGISGRADEQYV. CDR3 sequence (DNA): TGTGCTAGTGGGTGGGGGATTAGCGGGAGGGCCGACGAGCAGTACGTC.

CDR3 sequence: CASSLGPGGKNTEAFF. CDR3 nucleotides: TGCGCCAGCAGCTTGGGCCCAGGGGGAAAGAACACTGAAGCTTTCTTT. The chain employs TRBV5-1 and TRBJ1-1; the match to TRBD1 covers 7 bases. This CDR3 has 16 amino acids. V was pared by 0 bases and J by 1 base, with 6 bases of the junction left unmatched. The germline CDR1 and CDR2 sequences are SGHRS and YFSETQ. The variable domain in full, completed from reference TRBV5-1 and TRBJ1-1, reads KAGVTQTPRYLIKTRGQQVTLSCSPISGHRSVSWYQQTPGQGLQFLFEYFSETQRNKGNFPGRFSGRQFSNSRSEMNVSTLELGDSALYLCASSLGPGGKNTEAFFGQGTRLTVV.

The CDR3 sequence is CASSLVRGNGYTF. The CDR3 DNA follows: TGTGCCAGCAGCTTAGTTCGGGGGAATGGCTACACCTTC. This chain connects TRBV7-6 to TRBJ1-2, with a weak D call TRBD1 (5 bases). The CDR3 consists of 13 residues. Trimming removed 1 base from V and 6 bases from J, with 9 bases in between. Germline V gene lookup returns CDR1 SGHVS and CDR2 FNYEAQ. Together with reference TRBV7-6 and TRBJ1-2, the CDR3 gives the full variable domain: GAGVSQSPRYKVTKRGQDVALRCDPISGHVSLYWYRQALGQGPEFLTYFNYEAQQDKSGLPNDRFSAERPEGSISTLTIQRTEQRDSAMYRCASSLVRGNGYTFGSGTRLTVV.

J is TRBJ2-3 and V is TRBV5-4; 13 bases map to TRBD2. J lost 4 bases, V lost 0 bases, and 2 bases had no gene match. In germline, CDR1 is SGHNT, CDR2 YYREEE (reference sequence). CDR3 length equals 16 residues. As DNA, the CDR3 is TGTGCCAGCAGCTTGGGGACTAGCGGGAGATCAGATACGCAGTATTTT. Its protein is CASSLGTSGRSDTQYF.

CDR3 DNA sequence: TGTGCCAGCAGCTTGGAGGAGACAGGGGTAGGAGATACGCAGTATTTT. Protein product: CASSLEETGVGDTQYF. This sequence joins TRBV5-6 and TRBJ2-3, with TRBD1 matching 8 bases. V was pared by 0 bases and J by 5 bases, with 8 bases of the junction left unmatched. The CDR3 contains 16 residues. Germline CDR1 is SGHDT and CDR2 is YYEEEE.

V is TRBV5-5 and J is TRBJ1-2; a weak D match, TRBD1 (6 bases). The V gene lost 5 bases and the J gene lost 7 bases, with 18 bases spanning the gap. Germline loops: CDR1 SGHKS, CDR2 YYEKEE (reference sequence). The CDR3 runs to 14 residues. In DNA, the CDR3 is TGTGCCAGCAGTCACCGGGGGGGCCAAGGTGGCTACACCTTC. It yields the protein CASSHRGGQGGYTF. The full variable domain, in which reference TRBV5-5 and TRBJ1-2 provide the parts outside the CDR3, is DAGVTQSPTHLIKTRGQQVTLRCSPISGHKSVSWYQQVLGQGPQFIFQYYEKEERGRGNFPDRFSARQFPNYSSELNVNALLLGDSALYLCASSHRGGQGGYTFGSGTRLTVV.

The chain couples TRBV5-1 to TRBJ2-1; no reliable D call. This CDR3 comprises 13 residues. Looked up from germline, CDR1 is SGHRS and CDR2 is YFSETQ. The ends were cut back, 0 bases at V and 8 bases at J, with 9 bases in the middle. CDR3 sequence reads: CASSLALIHEQFF. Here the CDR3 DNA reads TGCGCCAGCAGCTTGGCCTTAATCCATGAGCAGTTCTTC.

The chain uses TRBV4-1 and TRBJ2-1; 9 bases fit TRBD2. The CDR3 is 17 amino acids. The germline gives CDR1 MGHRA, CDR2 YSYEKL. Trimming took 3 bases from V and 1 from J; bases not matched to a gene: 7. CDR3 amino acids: CASSQLAGERSYNEQFF. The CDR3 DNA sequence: TGCGCCAGCAGCCAGTTAGCGGGAGAAAGGTCCTACAATGAGCAGTTCTTC.

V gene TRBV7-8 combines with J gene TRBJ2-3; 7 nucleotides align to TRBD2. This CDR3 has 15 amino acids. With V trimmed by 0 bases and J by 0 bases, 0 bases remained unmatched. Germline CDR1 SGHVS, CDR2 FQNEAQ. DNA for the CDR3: TGTGCCAGCAGCTTAGCTAGCGGGAGCACAGATACGCAGTATTTT. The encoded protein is CASSLASGSTDTQYF.

CDR3: CASSGTGMNTEAFF. The CDR3 bases are TGTGCCAGCAGCGGGACAGGGATGAACACTGAAGCTTTCTTT. This chain joins TRBV7-9 and TRBJ1-1, with TRBD1 identical over 9 bases. V shed 5 bases and J 0 bases; nucleotides not matched to a gene: 1. The germline CDR1 and CDR2 sequences are SEHNR and FQNEAQ (reference sequence). The CDR3 runs to 14 residues. Combining the CDR3 with reference TRBV7-9 and TRBJ1-1 gives the whole variable domain DTGVSQNPRHKITKRGQNVTFRCDPISEHNRLYWYRQTLGQGPEFLTYFQNEAQLEKSRLLSDRFSAERPKGSFSTLEIQRTEQGDSAMYLCASSGTGMNTEAFFGQGTRLTVV.